One and the same sample provided the 17 T cell receptor beta chains below, sequenced in a study of beta chain features in type 1 diabetes. Study-level points and caveats: Moderate yet significant TCRB CDR3 shortening was seen in Type 1 diabetes patients in all four CD4+ subsets.

All of the isolated RNA was reverse transcribed, so expressed TCRB transcripts were sequenced. The protocol was immunoSEQ multiplex PCR, while the TCRdb copy is restricted to in-frame clones and leaves out a portion. The data hold nearly 350,000 clones, with approximately 9.9% observed a single time. The antigens of these receptors remain unknown. The sample was central memory CD4+ T cells from blood. The receptors were gathered from a man aged 25-45 years with type 1 diabetes.

The table lists this clone with a few counts. V is TRBV14 and J is TRBJ1-1; TRBD1 matches at 7 bases. In germline, CDR1 is SGHDN, CDR2 FVKESK. V shed 9 bases, J shed 3 bases, and the junction held 10 bases outside the gene matches. This CDR3 comprises 14 residues. The DNA for the CDR3 is TGTGCCAGGAGAGGGACAGTAGTGGACACTGAAGCTTTCTTT. Protein sequence: CARRGTVVDTEAFF.

Only a few counts were recorded for this clone. V usage is TRBV29-1 and J usage is TRBJ2-3; D might be TRBD1 (6 bases). The germline V and J ends were trimmed by 4 bases and 4 bases, with 6 bases remaining between them. The length of the CDR3 is 11 residues. CDR1 and CDR2 from the germline V gene are SQVTM and ANQGSEA. CDR3 sequence: CSVAGADTQYF. In DNA, the CDR3 is TGCAGCGTTGCAGGGGCAGATACGCAGTATTTT.

This clone was picked up a small number of times. The chain recombines TRBV7-2 with TRBJ1-2; 7 nucleotides align to TRBD1. The ends lost 0 bases at V and 6 bases at J; junction bases unmatched: 10. The CDR3 consists of 16 residues. CDR1 and CDR2 from the germline V gene are SGHTA and FQGNSA. DNA for the CDR3: TGTGCCAGCAGCTTAGCCGGGACAGTCGGAGGGAATGGCTACACCTTC. Its translation is CASSLAGTVGGNGYTF. Looking up the rest from reference TRBV7-2 and TRBJ1-2 gives the full variable domain: GAGVSQSPSNKVTEKGKDVELRCDPISGHTALYWYRQSLGQGLEFLIYFQGNSAPDKSGLPSDRFSAERTGGSVSTLTIQRTQQEDSAVYLCASSLAGTVGGNGYTFGSGTRLTVV.

This clone came up a few times. The CDR3 DNA reads as TGTGCCAGCAGTTACTCCGGATGGGGGAACACTGAAGCTTTCTTT. This encodes CASSYSGWGNTEAFF. The chain uses TRBV6-5 and TRBJ1-1; D is unclear. The V and J ends lost 0 bases and 1 base respectively, with 9 bases between them. The CDR3 is 15 amino acids. In germline, CDR1 is MNHEY, CDR2 SVGAGI.

This clone was seen a few times. The chain carries TRBV9 and TRBJ2-2; 10 bases match TRBD2. This CDR3 has 16 residues. CDR1 and CDR2 (germline): SGDLS, YYNGEE. Trimming at V came to 4 bases and at J to 6 bases, leaving 9 bases not matched to a gene. This CDR3 reads CASSLRGLAVAGELFF. The CDR3 DNA sequence: TGTGCCAGCAGCCTCCGTGGACTAGCGGTTGCCGGGGAGCTGTTTTTT.

This clone has a handful of counts. The V and J genes are TRBV9 and TRBJ2-2; D ambiguous. In germline, CDR1 is SGDLS, CDR2 YYNGEE. V lost 0 bases and J 3 bases, leaving 6 bases between the germline ends. This CDR3 is 14 amino acids long. CDR3 DNA sequence: TGTGCCAGCAGCGTAGTCTCAGACACCGGGGAGCTGTTTTTT. Its protein is CASSVVSDTGELFF.

V gene TRBV5-1 combines with J gene TRBJ1-1; D is uncertain. Germline V lookup: CDR1 SGHRS, CDR2 YFSETQ. Between the trimmed V and J ends, which lost 6 bases and 6 bases, there was a span of 12 bases. CDR3 length: 12 amino acids. The CDR3 protein is CASKNRSAEAFF. DNA for the CDR3: TGCGCCAGCAAGAATCGTAGTGCTGAAGCTTTCTTT.

Concerning this clone: Other DNA sequences from this sample encode an identical CDR3 as well. The chain links TRBV6-5 to TRBJ2-5; D uncertain. The CDR3 sequence is 13 residues long. From germline, CDR1 is MNHEY and CDR2 SVGAGI. The V gene lost 3 bases and the J gene lost 5 bases, with 10 bases spanning the gap. DNA for the CDR3: TGTGCCAGCAGTTATCACCTGCTTGAGACCCAGTACTTC. It is translated as CASSYHLLETQYF.

The rearrangement uses TRBV6-5 and TRBJ1-5; D gene ambiguous. Deletions cut 6 bases from V and 3 bases from J, with 15 bases between. This CDR3 is built from 15 residues. Germline V CDR1 and CDR2: MNHEY, SVGAGI. The CDR3 reads CASSPMTETNQPQHF. The CDR3 bases are TGTGCCAGCAGCCCAATGACGGAGACCAATCAGCCCCAGCATTTT.

This clone was recorded a few times. V and J are TRBV5-6 and TRBJ2-1, with D unresolved. The V gene lost 3 bases and the J gene lost 5 bases, with 9 bases spanning the gap. The length of the CDR3 is 13 residues. Germline V gene lookup returns CDR1 SGHDT and CDR2 YYEEEE. The CDR3 DNA sequence: TGTGCCAGCAGCTCCCTGGCGGACAATGAGCAGTTCTTC. Its translation: CASSSLADNEQFF.

This clone was picked up a small number of times. The genes are TRBV18 and TRBJ2-3, with 8 positions matching TRBD2. CDR3 length equals 17 residues. The V gene end was trimmed by 6 bases and the J gene end by 4 bases; junction bases not matched to a gene: 15. Germline V lookup: CDR1 KGHSH, CDR2 LQKENI. This CDR3 reads CASSRSKSLAGPDTQYF. Written as DNA, the CDR3 is TGTGCCAGCTCGCGGAGTAAGTCTCTAGCGGGCCCAGATACGCAGTATTTT.

This clone was counted ten times or more. The J gene is TRBJ2-2, the V gene TRBV7-9; 7 nucleotides line up with TRBD1. The CDR3 covers 14 residues. CDR1 SEHNR and CDR2 FQNEAQ come from the germline V gene (reference sequence). V lost 6 bases, J lost 2 bases, and 3 bases stayed unmatched. The CDR3 spells CASSRQGNTGELFF. The CDR3 bases are TGTGCCAGCAGTAGACAGGGAAACACCGGGGAGCTGTTTTTT.

The chain recombines TRBV27 with TRBJ1-2; 7 bases line up with TRBD1. The V and J ends lost 3 bases and 5 bases, in that order; junction bases with no gene match: 3. The CDR3 has 13 amino acids. The V gene's germline CDR1 is MNHEY and CDR2 SMNVEV (reference sequence). The CDR3 nucleotides read TGTGCCAGCAGTTTCGGGACAGAATATGGCTACACCTTC. Protein sequence: CASSFGTEYGYTF.

This clone has just a few counts. Other DNA sequences in the same sample also yield this CDR3. The gene calls are TRBV7-9 and TRBJ1-1, with D hard to call. Germline loops: CDR1 SEHNR, CDR2 FQNEAQ (reference sequence). V lost 5 bases and J 1 base, leaving 8 bases between the germline ends. The CDR3 spans 13 residues. This chain's CDR3 is CASSLLQNTEAFF. CDR3 bases: TGTGCCAGCAGCCTCCTACAGAACACTGAAGCTTTCTTT.

The rearrangement joins TRBV25-1 to TRBJ1-4; perhaps TRBD1 as D (6 bases). The ends were cut back, 0 bases at V and 8 bases at J, with 10 bases in the middle. This CDR3 contains 14 residues. Germline V gives CDR1 MGHDK, CDR2 SYGVNS. This CDR3 reads CASSEYRGDEKLFF. Written as DNA, the CDR3 is TGTGCCAGCAGTGAATACAGGGGAGACGAAAAACTGTTTTTT.

This chain connects TRBV7-9 to TRBJ2-6; no definite D call. The CDR3 has 15 residues. CDR1 and CDR2 (germline): SEHNR, FQNEAQ (reference sequence). The germline V and J ends were trimmed by 1 base and 0 bases, with 4 bases remaining between them. Here the CDR3 reads CASSLETSGANVLTF. The CDR3 nucleotides are TGTGCCAGCAGCTTAGAAACCTCTGGGGCCAACGTCCTGACTTTC.

The chain is built from TRBV7-2 and TRBJ1-3; D remains unclear. This CDR3 is 12 amino acids long. Germline V lookup: CDR1 SGHTA, CDR2 FQGNSA. V was clipped by 6 bases and J by 15 bases, with 18 bases between them. The CDR3 DNA reads TGTGCCAGCAGTCCCTTTGGCGGGAGTCCATATTTT. It codes for CASSPFGGSPYF. Full variable domain (missing parts from reference TRBV7-2 and TRBJ1-3): GAGVSQSPSNKVTEKGKDVELRCDPISGHTALYWYRQSLGQGLEFLIYFQGNSAPDKSGLPSDRFSAERTGGSVSTLTIQRTQQEDSAVYLCASSPFGGSPYFGEGSWLTVV.